This T cell receptor (beta chain) was sequenced for a study of graft-versus-host responses after intestinal transplantation. On this clone itself: Its target is unknown.

The data were produced by immunoSEQ multiplex PCR, yet TCRdb's version contains in-frame clones alone and is incomplete. Seen here are just under 50,000 clones, around 84% observed once, and the top ten hold around 0.5%. The sequence was obtained from a human donor who was the organ donor for an intestinal transplant. The specimen was unstimulated CD4+ T cells sorted from spleen or lymph node cells, collected before transplant.

In DNA, the CDR3 is TGTGCCACCCCAAACGACTATGGCTACACCTTC. Protein product: CATPNDYGYTF. The chain joins TRBV19 to TRBJ1-2; D gene ambiguous. V was trimmed by 10 bases and J by 3 bases, leaving 9 bases between them. Germline assignment: CDR1 LNHDA and CDR2 SQIVND (reference sequence). The CDR3 sequence is 11 residues long.